The entry that follows covers one T cell receptor beta chain sequence. The V gene lost 3 bases and the J gene lost 4 bases, with 13 bases spanning the gap. The germline gives CDR1 SGDLS, CDR2 YYNGEE. The CDR3 extends over 14 amino acids. Participants, about 18 to 90 years old, spanned around 25 US areas. This table comes from immunoSEQ multiplex PCR, and its TCRdb copy is limited to in-frame clones, with some not included. The data contain some 240,000 clones, 70% to 90% of them singletons. This sample was included in a study of blood T cell repertoires in COVID-19. About the research overall: Donors in the United States, Italy and Spain gave samples during acute or convalescent COVID-19.

V and J are TRBV9 and TRBJ1-2; possibly TRBD1 for D (5 bases). This receptor was identified in a woman aged 50 to 60 who had been exposed to COVID-19. The sample taken for sequencing was PBMCs or T cells enriched from blood (not recorded which). CDR3 sequence: CASSASRGSYGYTF. The CDR3 region has the DNA TGTGCCAGCAGCGCCTCGCGGGGGAGCTATGGCTACACCTTC.